Listed below are T cell receptor beta chains from one sample, sequenced in a study of blood T cell repertoires in COVID-19. Libraries were prepared by immunoSEQ multiplex PCR; TCRdb keeps only in-frame clonotypes and omits some of them. This sample carries around 200,000 clones, about 83% of them seen once, and the ten largest clones take over 3.5%. Sequences were obtained from peripheral blood. These receptors all come from a man aged 18 to 35 with active or convalescent COVID-19. CDR3s include the opening cysteine and the closing phenylalanine or tryptophan. The order of the fields is clone size, V gene, J gene, D gene, CDR3 protein, CDR3 DNA. A D gene is named only where the DNA matches it firmly. Clone size is stated in some rows and not others, as once, few, many or a class when expanded.

few	TRBV9	TRBJ1-4	TRBD1	CASSPHQGQGEVEKLFF	TGTGCCAGCAGCCCACACCAGGGACAGGGGGAGGTTGAAAAACTGTTTTTT
-	TRBV5-5	TRBJ1-4	-	CASSLAWQGREKLFF	TGTGCCAGCAGCTTGGCGTGGCAGGGGCGGGAAAAACTGTTTTTT
-	TRBV5-4	TRBJ2-3	TRBD1	CASRAQGAGTDTQYF	TGTGCCAGCAGGGCACAGGGGGCGGGCACAGATACGCAGTATTTT
-	TRBV28	TRBJ1-4	-	CASRRGGDEKLFF	TGTGCCAGCCGGAGGGGTGGAGATGAAAAACTGTTTTTT
-	TRBV7-9	TRBJ1-2	-	CASSLSDRRDGYTF	TGTGCCAGCAGCTTAAGCGACAGGAGAGATGGCTACACCTTC
-	TRBV28	TRBJ2-2	TRBD1	CASSLWAGGNTGELFF	TGTGCCAGCAGTTTATGGGCAGGGGGGAACACCGGGGAGCTGTTTTTT
once	TRBV20-1	TRBJ1-1	-	CSADRNTEAFF	TGCAGTGCTGACAGGAACACTGAAGCTTTCTTT
-	TRBV2	TRBJ1-5	TRBD1	CASSGTGEHQPQHF	TGTGCCAGCAGCGGGACAGGGGAACATCAGCCCCAGCATTTT
-	TRBV7-2	TRBJ1-1	-	CASSLGSTEAFF	TGTGCCAGCAGCTTAGGCAGCACTGAAGCTTTCTTT
-	TRBV24-1	TRBJ2-7	TRBD2	CATSDGTSGRVYEQYF	TGTGCCACCAGTGACGGGACTAGCGGGAGAGTTTACGAGCAGTACTTC
-	TRBV9	TRBJ2-7	-	CASSVSPEAYEQYF	TGTGCCAGCAGCGTGTCCCCTGAGGCCTACGAGCAGTACTTC
-	TRBV11-2	TRBJ1-1	TRBD1	CASSLLRGLTEAFF	TGTGCCAGCAGCTTATTGAGGGGGCTTACTGAAGCTTTCTTT
-	TRBV5-4	TRBJ1-1	TRBD1	CASREGGTGRSEAFF	TGTGCCAGCAGGGAAGGCGGGACAGGGAGGTCTGAAGCTTTCTTT
once	TRBV19	TRBJ2-2	-	CASSNSRGWSGELFF	TGTGCCAGTAGCAATAGTAGGGGATGGTCCGGGGAGCTGTTTTTT
-	TRBV24-1	TRBJ2-2	-	CATSDSGQNTGELFF	TGTGCCACCAGTGATTCGGGACAGAACACCGGGGAGCTGTTTTTT
-	TRBV13	TRBJ1-2	TRBD1	CASSWGQGIDGYTF	TGTGCCAGCAGCTGGGGACAGGGGATAGATGGCTACACCTTC
few	TRBV3-1/TRBV3-2	TRBJ1-3	-	CASSQRELSGNTIYF	TGTGCCAGCTCCCAGCGGGAGCTCTCTGGAAACACCATATATTTT
-	TRBV5-1	TRBJ2-7	TRBD1	CASSFGTGSYEQYF	TGCGCCAGCAGCTTCGGGACAGGGTCCTACGAGCAGTACTTC
-	TRBV6-5	TRBJ2-5	TRBD2	CASSFSGTQETQYF	TGTGCCAGCAGTTTTAGCGGGACCCAAGAGACCCAGTACTTC
-	TRBV19	TRBJ1-1	-	CASSIVLAAERNTEAFF	TGTGCCAGTAGTATAGTTTTGGCGGCGGAACGGAACACTGAAGCTTTCTTT
-	TRBV9	TRBJ2-2	TRBD2	CASSPYWVAGGPGELFF	TGTGCCAGCAGCCCTTACTGGGTAGCGGGAGGCCCCGGGGAGCTGTTTTTT
-	TRBV7-2	TRBJ1-1	-	CASSLGQIMNTEAFF	TGTGCCAGCAGCTTGGGACAAATCATGAACACTGAAGCTTTCTTT
-	TRBV19	TRBJ1-3	-	CASSIGGWSGNTIYF	TGTGCCAGTAGTATAGGAGGGTGGTCTGGAAACACCATATATTTT
-	TRBV27	TRBJ1-6	TRBD1	CASLPGTGNSPLHF	TGTGCCAGTTTACCCGGGACAGGCAATTCACCCCTCCACTTT
-	TRBV10-3	TRBJ1-1	TRBD1	CAISESMAGGKAFF	TGTGCCATCAGTGAGTCTATGGCAGGGGGGAAAGCTTTCTTT
-	TRBV2	TRBJ2-7	-	CASLLRGISYEQYF	TGTGCCAGCCTACTAAGAGGAATATCCTACGAGCAGTACTTC
-	TRBV30	TRBJ2-5	-	CAWTKPPGYQETQYF	TGTGCCTGGACCAAACCCCCGGGATACCAAGAGACCCAGTACTTC
few	TRBV7-9	TRBJ2-7	TRBD1	CASSLGTGFYEQYF	TGTGCCAGCAGCTTAGGGACAGGGTTCTACGAGCAGTACTTC
-	TRBV24-1	TRBJ1-2	-	CATSDYGPGGIHGYTF	TGTGCCACCAGTGATTACGGACCCGGGGGAATACATGGCTACACCTTC
-	TRBV6-2/TRBV6-3	TRBJ2-1	TRBD1	CASSGTGQGDNEQFF	TGTGCCAGCAGCGGCACGGGACAGGGGGACAATGAGCAGTTCTTC
-	TRBV28	TRBJ2-1	TRBD2	CASSPQTSVYEQFF	TGTGCCAGCAGTCCCCAGACTAGCGTCTATGAGCAGTTCTTC
-	TRBV2	TRBJ2-7	TRBD2	CASAPLGLTSGRFDEQYF	TGTGCCAGCGCCCCTCTGGGCCTGACTAGCGGGAGGTTCGACGAGCAGTACTTC
-	TRBV19	TRBJ1-5	-	CASSMREEPQHF	TGTGCCAGTAGTATGCGGGAGGAGCCCCAGCATTTT
-	TRBV18	TRBJ2-7	-	CASSPGTTYEQYF	TGTGCCAGCTCACCAGGGACAACCTACGAGCAGTACTTC
-	TRBV11-3	TRBJ2-7	TRBD1	CASSPGQVLGPSYYEQYF	TGTGCCAGCAGCCCGGGACAGGTTCTGGGTCCGTCATACTACGAGCAGTACTTC
-	TRBV5-1	TRBJ2-3	-	CASSRDGQYTDTQYF	TGCGCCAGCAGTCGGGACGGACAGTACACAGATACGCAGTATTTT
-	TRBV4-1	TRBJ1-1	-	CASSPGQGGNTEAFF	TGCGCCAGCAGCCCTGGACAAGGTGGGAATACTGAAGCTTTCTTT
-	TRBV27	TRBJ2-3	TRBD1	CAAKARGWGDTQYF	TGTGCCGCTAAGGCCAGGGGGTGGGGGGATACGCAGTATTTT
-	TRBV3-1/TRBV3-2	TRBJ2-1	TRBD2	CATGSTAGGQYNEQFF	TGTGCCACCGGGTCGACGGCGGGGGGACAATACAATGAGCAGTTCTTC
-	TRBV27	TRBJ1-4	-	CASSLGQINEKLFF	TGTGCCAGCAGTTTGGGGCAGATTAATGAAAAACTGTTTTTT